This T cell receptor beta chain was sequenced in a study of T-cell memory formation after mild COVID-19. Overall study context: Among the donors, TCR clusters were largely specific to each donor.

In regard to this clonotype: Its target is unknown.

General observations from the study: Day 15 to 85 contracting clones showed balanced CD4/CD8; later expanders leaned CD4+.

V was cut by 0 bases and J by 4 bases, with 9 bases left in between. The germline V gene encodes CDR1 MGHRA and CDR2 YSYEKL. CDR3 size: 14 residues. TCRdb called the 5' RACE reads again in MiXCR, with one record for every CDR3 protein. Among 170,000 or so distinct CDR3 sequences listed, around 21% were seen once. The sequence came from an adult woman who had mild COVID-19 (a few samples of this study predate the infection). Cell type and time point are not known. This sequence joins TRBV4-1 and TRBJ1-1; D call uncertain. The sample was PBMCs or a T cell subset sorted from them (not recorded which). The chain's CDR3 is CASSQDVGVTEAFF. CDR3 coding DNA: TGCGCCAGCAGCCAAGACGTTGGGGTCACTGAAGCTTTCTTT.